Each of the 17 T cell receptor beta chains below was sequenced from the same sample in a study of Ad26.COV2.S vaccination and SARS-CoV-2 variants. Described treatment: around 19 received Ad26.COV2.S at low or high dose, single or two shots; 5 received placebo; per-sample allocation not given. Sampling was performed 63 days after the first vaccine or placebo injection. Clones were sequenced by immunoSEQ multiplex PCR, and TCRdb holds only the in-frame ones, with some missing. The sample contains 440,000 or so clones, roughly 91% of which appear only once. The sample consisted of peripheral blood, taken in a trial of Ad26.COV2.S vaccine versus placebo. The receptors come from a person between 18 and 60 years old who received the Ad26.COV2.S COVID-19 vaccine or a placebo.

This clone appeared a single time. The J gene is TRBJ2-7, the V gene TRBV5-6, with 10 bases lining up with TRBD2. CDR3 length: 16 residues. Germline V gene sequence: CDR1 SGHDT, CDR2 YYEEEE. V lost 0 bases, J lost 2 bases, and 5 bases stayed unmatched. CDR3 in DNA: TGTGCCAGCAGCTTGGGGGGGCTAGCGGGAGCCTACGAGCAGTACTTC. It codes for CASSLGGLAGAYEQYF. The full variable domain, in which reference TRBV5-6 and TRBJ2-7 provide the parts outside the CDR3, is DAGVTQSPTHLIKTRGQQVTLRCSPKSGHDTVSWYQQALGQGPQFIFQYYEEEERQRGNFPDRFSGHQFPNYSSELNVNALLLGDSALYLCASSLGGLAGAYEQYFGPGTRLTVT.

The gene calls are TRBV10-3 and TRBJ2-5; D might be TRBD2 (6 bases). V shed 6 bases and J shed 2 bases, with 13 bases lying between them. CDR3 length: 14 residues. Germline values: CDR1 ENHRY, CDR2 SYGVKD. CDR3 region: CAIRPEGSQETQYF. CDR3 nucleotides: TGTGCCATCAGGCCGGAGGGGTCGCAAGAGACCCAGTACTTC.

This sequence joins TRBV15 and TRBJ2-5, with TRBD2 identical over 7 bases. This CDR3 has 15 residues. Germline values: CDR1 LNHNV, CDR2 YYDKDF (reference sequence). Losses at the gene ends were 2 bases for V and 4 bases for J; bases not matched to a gene: 7. CDR3 protein: CATSRTSLAGETQYF. The CDR3 DNA follows: TGTGCCACCAGCAGAACTTCATTAGCGGGAGAGACCCAGTACTTC.

The chain couples TRBV7-3 to TRBJ2-1, with 7 bases identical to TRBD2. V was clipped by 5 bases and J by 4 bases; unmatched bases: 11. The germline V gene encodes CDR1 SGHTA and CDR2 FQGTGA. This CDR3 comprises 16 residues. This CDR3 reads CASSAGLAVGYNEQFF. In nucleotides, the CDR3 is TGTGCCAGCAGCGCCGGTCTAGCGGTTGGTTACAATGAGCAGTTCTTC.

The V call is TRBV4-2, the J call TRBJ2-3, with 8 bases identical to TRBD2. The CDR3 totals 16 residues. Germline CDR1 and CDR2: LGHNA and YNFKEQ. V was pared by 4 bases and J by 4 bases, with 10 bases of the junction left unmatched. The CDR3 is CASSPLEREIADTQYF. Written as DNA, the CDR3 is TGTGCCAGCAGCCCCCTCGAGCGGGAGATCGCAGATACGCAGTATTTT.

The chain has TRBV5-1 and TRBJ2-3; 12 bases align to TRBD2. V dropped 1 base and J dropped 2; count of bases not matched to a gene: 5. The CDR3 is 17 amino acids. Germline V gene data show CDR1 as SGHRS and CDR2 as YFSETQ. The CDR3 nucleotides read TGCGCCAGCAGCTTGACGGGACTAGCGGGCTTCACAGATACGCAGTATTTT. Translating gives CASSLTGLAGFTDTQYF.

The chain couples TRBV27 to TRBJ2-4, with a tentative D call TRBD2 (6 bases). The CDR3 has 18 residues. Germline CDR1 MNHEY, CDR2 SMNVEV (reference sequence). Between the trimmed V and J ends, which lost 2 bases and 0 bases, there was a span of 17 bases. The CDR3, as DNA: TGTGCCAGCAGTTTAATTTGGCATAGCGGAGAAGCCAAAAACATTCAGTACTTC. Amino acids: CASSLIWHSGEAKNIQYF.

The chain links TRBV7-2 to TRBJ2-2, with D unclear. Germline CDR1 reads SGHTA; CDR2 reads FQGNSA. The CDR3 loop spans 15 amino acids. Between the trimmed V and J ends, which lost 4 bases and 7 bases, there was a span of 16 bases. In DNA, the CDR3 is TGTGCCAGCAGCTCAGATTCCGAGGACGGCGGGGAGCTGTTTTTT. Translated: CASSSDSEDGGELFF.

V usage is TRBV18 and J usage is TRBJ2-7; 9 bases align to TRBD2. The germline V gene has CDR1 KGHSH and CDR2 LQKENI. With 3 bases clipped from V and 3 bases from J, the junction kept 6 bases outside the gene matches. The CDR3 is 15 amino acids. CDR3 region: CASSPTASGDYEQYF. The CDR3 DNA sequence: TGTGCCAGCTCACCCACGGCTAGCGGGGACTACGAGCAGTACTTC.

The chain carries TRBV5-4 and TRBJ2-2; TRBD2 is a possible D gene (6 bases). CDR1 is SGHNT and CDR2 is YYREEE in the germline V gene (reference sequence). V was cut by 4 bases and J by 3 bases, with 13 bases left in between. The CDR3 extends over 15 amino acids. As DNA, the CDR3 is TGTGCCAGCAGCCCCGGGACTTTTTACACCGGGGAGCTGTTTTTT. It codes for CASSPGTFYTGELFF.

This clone was observed at least ten times. The rearrangement uses TRBV21-1 and TRBJ2-3; whether TRBD2, the table's D call, matches the DNA was not checked. TRBV21-1 is recorded as a pseudogene. The CDR3 runs 15 residues. CDR3 DNA: TGTGCCAGCAGCACAGGGACTAGCGGGAGTGATACGCAGTATTTT. Translating gives CASSTGTSGSDTQYF.

The gene calls are TRBV27 and TRBJ2-7; TRBD1 aligns across 9 bases. CDR3 length: 14 amino acids. Germline V CDR1 and CDR2: MNHEY, SMNVEV (reference sequence). Trimming at V came to 5 bases and at J to 6 bases, leaving 8 bases not matched to a gene. The CDR3 coding sequence is TGTGCCAGCAGTATCCCCGGGACAGGGTCCGAGCAGTACTTC. It yields the protein CASSIPGTGSEQYF.

V gene TRBV28 combines with J gene TRBJ1-2; TRBD1 matches at 8 bases. Per germline, CDR1 MDHEN and CDR2 SYDVKM. This CDR3 contains 13 residues. V was pared by 6 bases and J by 5 bases, with 5 bases of the junction left unmatched. This chain's CDR3 is CASRTGAGYGYTF. In DNA, the CDR3 is TGTGCCAGCAGGACAGGGGCGGGGTATGGCTACACCTTC.

V and J are TRBV10-3 and TRBJ2-3; D is uncertain. Germline CDR1 reads ENHRY; CDR2 reads SYGVKD. CDR3 length equals 12 residues. V was shortened by 1 base and J by 6 bases, with 5 bases between the two germline ends. CDR3 DNA sequence: TGTGCCATCAGTGAGTTTGGGGATACGCAGTATTTT. The encoded protein is CAISEFGDTQYF.

This chain connects TRBV7-9 to TRBJ1-1; D is uncertain. The length of the CDR3 is 16 residues. V was cut by 0 bases and J by 1 base, with 12 bases left in between. Germline V gene data show CDR1 as SEHNR and CDR2 as FQNEAQ (reference sequence). Written as DNA, the CDR3 is TGTGCCAGCAGCTTAGCGCATAAGGCTGGGAACACTGAAGCTTTCTTT. Protein sequence: CASSLAHKAGNTEAFF. Based on the CDR3 plus reference TRBV7-9 and TRBJ1-1, the full variable domain is DTGVSQNPRHKITKRGQNVTFRCDPISEHNRLYWYRQTLGQGPEFLTYFQNEAQLEKSRLLSDRFSAERPKGSFSTLEIQRTEQGDSAMYLCASSLAHKAGNTEAFFGQGTRLTVV.

The rearrangement links TRBV2 to TRBJ2-2; 9 nucleotides align to TRBD1. This CDR3 contains 17 residues. J was trimmed by 7 bases and V by 2 bases; bases with no gene match: 11. Germline-derived CDR1 and CDR2 are SNHLY and FYNNEI. The DNA of the CDR3 is TGTGCCAGCAGTGAATCCTTGGGACAGGGCCGGGACGGGGAGCTGTTTTTT. It translates to CASSESLGQGRDGELFF. Drawing the rest from reference TRBV2 and TRBJ2-2, the complete variable domain is EPEVTQTPSHQVTQMGQEVILRCVPISNHLYFYWYRQILGQKVEFLVSFYNNEISEKSEIFDDQFSVERPDGSNFTLKIRSTKLEDSAMYFCASSESLGQGRDGELFFGEGSRLTVL.

CDR3 in DNA: TGCAGCGTTGTCGCCAGTGCAGGGCAGTACTTC. Encoded protein: CSVVASAGQYF. J is TRBJ2-7 and V is TRBV29-1; D not certain. CDR1 and CDR2 (germline): SQVTM, ANQGSEA. The CDR3 spans 11 residues. Deletions cut 4 bases from V and 9 bases from J, with 13 bases between.